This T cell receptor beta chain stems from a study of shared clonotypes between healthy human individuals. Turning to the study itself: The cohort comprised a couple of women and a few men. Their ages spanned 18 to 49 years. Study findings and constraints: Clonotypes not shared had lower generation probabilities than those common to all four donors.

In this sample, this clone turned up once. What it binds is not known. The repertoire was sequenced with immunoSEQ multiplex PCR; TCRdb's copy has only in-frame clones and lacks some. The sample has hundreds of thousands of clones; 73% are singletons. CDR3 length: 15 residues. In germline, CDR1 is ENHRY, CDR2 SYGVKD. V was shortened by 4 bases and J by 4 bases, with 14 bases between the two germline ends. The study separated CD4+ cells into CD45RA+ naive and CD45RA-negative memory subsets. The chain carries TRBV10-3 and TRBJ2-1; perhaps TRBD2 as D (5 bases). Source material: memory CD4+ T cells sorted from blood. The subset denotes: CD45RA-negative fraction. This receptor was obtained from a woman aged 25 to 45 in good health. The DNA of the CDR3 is TGTGCCATCAGTGCACCCTCCAGAGGGTACAATGAGCAGTTCTTC. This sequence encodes CAISAPSRGYNEQFF.